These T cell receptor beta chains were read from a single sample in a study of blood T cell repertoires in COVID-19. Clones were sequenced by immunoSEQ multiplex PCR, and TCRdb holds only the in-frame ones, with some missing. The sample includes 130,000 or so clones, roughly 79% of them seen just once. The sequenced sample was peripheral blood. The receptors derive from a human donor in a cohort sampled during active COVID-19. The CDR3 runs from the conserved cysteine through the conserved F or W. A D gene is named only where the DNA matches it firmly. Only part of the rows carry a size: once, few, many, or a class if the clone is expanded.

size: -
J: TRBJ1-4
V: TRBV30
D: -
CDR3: CAWTHKGGTNEKLFF
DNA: TGTGCCTGGACGCACAAAGGAGGGACTAATGAAAAACTGTTTTTT

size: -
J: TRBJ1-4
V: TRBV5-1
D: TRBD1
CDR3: CASSPDLTGGNEKLFF
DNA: TGCGCCAGCAGCCCGGACCTGACAGGGGGGAATGAAAAACTGTTTTTT

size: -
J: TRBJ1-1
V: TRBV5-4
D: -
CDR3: CARKFRGLNTEAFF
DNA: TGTGCCAGGAAATTCAGGGGACTGAACACTGAAGCTTTCTTT

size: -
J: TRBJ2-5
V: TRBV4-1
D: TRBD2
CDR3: CASRSGLAGGRIKTQYF
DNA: TGCGCCAGCAGGAGCGGACTAGCGGGGGGGCGAATAAAGACCCAGTACTTC

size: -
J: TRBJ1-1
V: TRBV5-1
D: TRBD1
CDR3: CASSPTGTGNKAEAFF
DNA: TGCGCCAGCAGCCCGACCGGGACAGGGAATAAGGCTGAAGCTTTCTTT

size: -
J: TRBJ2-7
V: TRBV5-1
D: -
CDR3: CASSLGQDYEQYF
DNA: TGCGCCAGCAGCTTGGGTCAGGACTACGAGCAGTACTTC

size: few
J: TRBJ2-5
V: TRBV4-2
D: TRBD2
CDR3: CASSQAGGTTQETQYF
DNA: TGTGCCAGCAGCCAAGCGGGGGGTACCACCCAAGAGACCCAGTACTTC

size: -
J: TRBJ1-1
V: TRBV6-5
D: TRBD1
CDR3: CASSSEPGTGGTEAFF
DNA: TGTGCCAGCAGTTCGGAGCCCGGGACAGGGGGCACTGAAGCTTTCTTT

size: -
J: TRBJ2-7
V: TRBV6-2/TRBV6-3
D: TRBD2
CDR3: CASSYMPGGYEQYF
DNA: TGTGCCAGCAGTTACATGCCGGGGGGCTACGAGCAGTACTTC

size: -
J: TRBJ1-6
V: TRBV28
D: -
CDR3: CASSPEQGRTPLHF
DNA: TGTGCCAGCAGTCCAGAACAGGGTAGGACACCCCTCCACTTT

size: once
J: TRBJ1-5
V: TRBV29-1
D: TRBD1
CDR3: CSVGETGSKNQPQHF
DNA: TGCAGCGTTGGCGAGACAGGGTCGAAGAATCAGCCCCAGCATTTT

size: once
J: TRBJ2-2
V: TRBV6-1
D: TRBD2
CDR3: CATSEETGGAGELFF
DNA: TGTGCCACCAGTGAAGAAACGGGGGGGGCCGGGGAGCTGTTTTTT

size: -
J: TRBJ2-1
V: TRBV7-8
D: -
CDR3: CASSPTGGSSYNEQFF
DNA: TGTGCCAGCAGCCCCACTGGGGGGAGCTCCTACAATGAGCAGTTCTTC

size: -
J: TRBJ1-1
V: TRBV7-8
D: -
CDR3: CASSLGAGRYNTEAFF
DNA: TGTGCCAGCAGCTTAGGGGCGGGAAGGTATAACACTGAAGCTTTCTTT

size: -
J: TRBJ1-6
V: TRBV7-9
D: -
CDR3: CASSLGQAALHF
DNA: TGTGCCAGCAGCTTAGGCCAGGCAGCCCTCCACTTT

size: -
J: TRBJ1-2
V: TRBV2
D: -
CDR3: CASSLTGNGNGYTF
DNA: TGTGCCAGCAGCCTTACAGGGAACGGGAATGGCTACACCTTC

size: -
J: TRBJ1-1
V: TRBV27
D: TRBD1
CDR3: CASSLGQGNTEAFF
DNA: TGTGCCAGCAGTCTCGGACAGGGGAACACTGAAGCTTTCTTT

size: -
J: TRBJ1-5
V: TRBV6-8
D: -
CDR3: CASSYGGPYSNQPQHF
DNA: TGTGCCAGCAGTTACGGGGGCCCTTATAGCAATCAGCCCCAGCATTTT

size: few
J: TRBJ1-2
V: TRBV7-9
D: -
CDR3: CASSFTGDMRYTF
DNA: TGTGCCAGCAGCTTCACAGGAGATATGCGCTACACCTTC

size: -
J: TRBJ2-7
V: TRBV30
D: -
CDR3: CAWSVLAYEQYF
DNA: TGTGCCTGGAGTGTACTTGCCTACGAGCAGTACTTC

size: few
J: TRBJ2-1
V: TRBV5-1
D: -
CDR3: CASSHGGGFSYNEQFF
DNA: TGCGCCAGCAGCCACGGCGGGGGCTTCTCCTACAATGAGCAGTTCTTC

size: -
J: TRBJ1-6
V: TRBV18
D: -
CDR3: CASSPVEASSYNSPLHF
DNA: TGTGCCAGCTCACCAGTGGAGGCGAGCTCCTATAATTCACCCCTCCACTTT

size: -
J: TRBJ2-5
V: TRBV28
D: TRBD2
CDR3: CASNLGGRASETQYF
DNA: TGTGCCAGTAACCTCGGGGGGAGGGCAAGTGAGACCCAGTACTTC

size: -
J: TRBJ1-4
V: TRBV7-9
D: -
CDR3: CASSLQLGATNEKLFF
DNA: TGTGCCAGCAGCTTACAGCTGGGAGCAACTAATGAAAAACTGTTTTTT

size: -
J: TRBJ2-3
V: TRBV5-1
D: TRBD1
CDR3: CASSLNRGSDTQYF
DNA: TGCGCCAGCAGCTTGAACAGGGGATCAGATACGCAGTATTTT

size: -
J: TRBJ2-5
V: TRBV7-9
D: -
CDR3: CASSSQTGYQETQYF
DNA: TGTGCCAGCAGCTCGCAGACGGGGTACCAAGAGACCCAGTACTTC

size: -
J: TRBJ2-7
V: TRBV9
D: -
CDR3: CASSVAPDIVFEQYF
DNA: TGTGCCAGCAGCGTAGCTCCGGACATAGTCTTCGAGCAGTACTTC

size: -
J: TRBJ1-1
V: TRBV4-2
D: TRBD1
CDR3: CASSRSGTGTEAFF
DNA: TGTGCCAGCAGCCGATCCGGGACAGGTACTGAAGCTTTCTTT

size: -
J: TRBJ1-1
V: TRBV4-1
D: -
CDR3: CASSLSVGRGTEAFF
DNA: TGCGCCAGCAGCCTCTCCGTGGGGAGGGGCACTGAAGCTTTCTTT

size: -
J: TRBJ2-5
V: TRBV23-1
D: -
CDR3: CASSQSGSLGGQYF
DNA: TGCGCCAGCAGTCAATCCGGCAGCCTAGGAGGCCAGTACTTC

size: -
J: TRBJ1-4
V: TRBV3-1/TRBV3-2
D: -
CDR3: CASSPPTREKLFF
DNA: TGTGCCAGCAGCCCCCCGACTCGAGAAAAACTGTTTTTT

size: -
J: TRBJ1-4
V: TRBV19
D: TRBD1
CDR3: CASSMNLFRGLNEKLFF
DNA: TGTGCCAGTAGTATGAATTTGTTCAGGGGGCTCAATGAAAAACTGTTTTTT

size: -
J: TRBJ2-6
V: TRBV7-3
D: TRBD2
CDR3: CASSLVGGGSSGANVLTF
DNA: TGTGCCAGCAGCTTAGTTGGCGGGGGATCCTCTGGGGCCAACGTCCTGACTTTC